The clone carrying this T cell receptor beta chain has only a few counts. Its antigen remains unknown. The sample belongs to a study of early T cells in non-severe SARS-CoV-2 infection. Study overall: Bulk RNA from unsorted whole blood was sequenced; chains were unpaired.

The study's findings and limits: Private and CD4 specificities were missed by VDJdb matching, which favored anti-spike CD8 responses.

This CDR3 has 14 residues. Trimming took 5 bases from V and 8 from J; bases not matched to a gene: 11. The germline gives CDR1 LNHDA, CDR2 SQIVND (reference sequence). Attachment of unique molecular identifiers was made to individual cDNA molecules. One entry per CDR3 protein results from TCRdb running MiXCR on the 5' RACE reads. The table includes tens of thousands of distinct CDR3 sequences, less than 15% detected once. The receptor's source is an adult who was a healthcare worker with PCR-confirmed SARS-CoV-2 infection or an uninfected control (not recorded which). V gene TRBV19 combines with J gene TRBJ1-2; 7 bases are shared with TRBD1. Sequenced input: whole blood. In DNA form, the CDR3 reads TGTGCCAGTAGTCAAAACAGGGGACAATACGGCTACACCTTC. Translation: CASSQNRGQYGYTF. Variable domain in full (rest from reference TRBV19 and TRBJ1-2): DGGITQSPKYLFRKEGQNVTLSCEQNLNHDAMYWYRQDPGQGLRLIYYSQIVNDFQKGDIAEGYSVSREKKESFPLTVTSAQKNPTAFYLCASSQNRGQYGYTFGSGTRLTVV.